This TCR beta chain is drawn from a study of graft-versus-host responses after intestinal transplantation. Looking at the study overall: Every transplant recipient was induced with anti-thymocyte globulin, then maintained on tacrolimus and steroids for approximately three years.

Trimming shortened V by 2 bases and J by 3 bases, and 2 bases separated the two germline ends. This CDR3 is built from 11 residues. Only in-frame clones appear in the TCRdb table, and some are missing; sequencing was by immunoSEQ multiplex PCR. The sample records under 20,000 clones, about a third being singletons. This clone has more than one count but fewer than ten. Plating combined roughly 200,000 CFSE-labeled responder cells with roughly 200,000 irradiated, violet-dye-labeled stimulator cells. After mixed lymphocyte reaction, dividing CD4+ and CD8+ responder T cells were sorted. The chain is built from TRBV5-7 and TRBJ2-5; D remains unclear. Being an ORF, TRBV5-7 has a function that is uncertain. The sequenced sample was alloreactive CD4+ T cells from a mixed lymphocyte reaction culture, obtained before transplantation. As to subset: CFSE-low proliferating T cells sorted from roughly six-day pre-transplant mixed lymphocyte reaction (GvH or HvG direction). The TCR comes from a human patient who was an organ donor for intestinal transplantation. The CDR3 is CASSFEETQYF. The CDR3 coding sequence is TGTGCCAGCAGCTTCGAAGAGACCCAGTACTTC.